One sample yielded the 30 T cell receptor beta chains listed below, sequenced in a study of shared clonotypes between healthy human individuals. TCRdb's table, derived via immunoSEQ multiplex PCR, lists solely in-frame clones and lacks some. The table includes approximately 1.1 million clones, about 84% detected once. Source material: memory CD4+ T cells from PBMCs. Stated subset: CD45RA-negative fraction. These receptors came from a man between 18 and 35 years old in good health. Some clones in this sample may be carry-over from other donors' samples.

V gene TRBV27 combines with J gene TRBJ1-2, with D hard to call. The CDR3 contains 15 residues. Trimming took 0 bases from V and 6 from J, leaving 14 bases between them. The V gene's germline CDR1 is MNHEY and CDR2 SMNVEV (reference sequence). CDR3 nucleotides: TGTGCCAGCAGTTTATCGTTCGACCGCCCGGATGGCTACACCTTC. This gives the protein CASSLSFDRPDGYTF.

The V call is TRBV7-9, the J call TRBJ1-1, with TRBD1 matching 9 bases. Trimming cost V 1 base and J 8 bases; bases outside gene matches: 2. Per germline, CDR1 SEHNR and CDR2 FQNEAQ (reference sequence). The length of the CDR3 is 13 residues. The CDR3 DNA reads TGTGCCAGCAGCTTAGGGACAGGGGACGAAGCTTTCTTT. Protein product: CASSLGTGDEAFF.

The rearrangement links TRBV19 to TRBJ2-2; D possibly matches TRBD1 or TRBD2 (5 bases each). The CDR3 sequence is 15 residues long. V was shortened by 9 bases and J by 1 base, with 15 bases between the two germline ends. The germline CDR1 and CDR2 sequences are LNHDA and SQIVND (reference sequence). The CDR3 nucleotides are TGTGCCAGCAGCCCCTTGAGGGGGAACACCGGGGAGCTGTTTTTT. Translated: CASSPLRGNTGELFF.

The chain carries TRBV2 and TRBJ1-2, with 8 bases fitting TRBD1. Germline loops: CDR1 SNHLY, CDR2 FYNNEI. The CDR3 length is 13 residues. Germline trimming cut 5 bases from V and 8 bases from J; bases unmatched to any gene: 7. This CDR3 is CASSYDRGGGYTF. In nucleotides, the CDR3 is TGTGCCAGCAGTTACGACAGGGGCGGCGGCTACACCTTC.

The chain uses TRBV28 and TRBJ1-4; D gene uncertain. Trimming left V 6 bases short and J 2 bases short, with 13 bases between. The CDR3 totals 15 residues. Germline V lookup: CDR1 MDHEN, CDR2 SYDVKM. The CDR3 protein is CASSSSIQTNEKLFF. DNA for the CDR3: TGTGCCAGCAGCTCATCCATACAGACTAATGAAAAACTGTTTTTT.

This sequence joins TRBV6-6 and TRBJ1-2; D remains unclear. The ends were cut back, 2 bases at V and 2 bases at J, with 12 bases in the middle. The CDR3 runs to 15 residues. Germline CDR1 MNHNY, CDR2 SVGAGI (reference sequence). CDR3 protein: CASSYGPANNYGYTF. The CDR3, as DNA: TGTGCCAGCAGTTACGGTCCGGCGAACAACTATGGCTACACCTTC.

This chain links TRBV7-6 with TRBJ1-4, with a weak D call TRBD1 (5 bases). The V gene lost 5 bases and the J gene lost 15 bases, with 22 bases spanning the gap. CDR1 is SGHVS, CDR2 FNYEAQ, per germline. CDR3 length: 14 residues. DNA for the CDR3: TGTGCCAGCAGCCCCCGGGACCCGATGGACGGGGTGTTTTTT. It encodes CASSPRDPMDGVFF.

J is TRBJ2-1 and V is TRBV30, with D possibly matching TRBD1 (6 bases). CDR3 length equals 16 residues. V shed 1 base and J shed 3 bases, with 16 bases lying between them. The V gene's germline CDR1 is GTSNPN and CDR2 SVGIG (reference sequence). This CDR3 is CAWSAKARGYYNEQFF. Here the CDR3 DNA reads TGTGCCTGGAGTGCCAAAGCCAGGGGTTACTACAATGAGCAGTTCTTC.

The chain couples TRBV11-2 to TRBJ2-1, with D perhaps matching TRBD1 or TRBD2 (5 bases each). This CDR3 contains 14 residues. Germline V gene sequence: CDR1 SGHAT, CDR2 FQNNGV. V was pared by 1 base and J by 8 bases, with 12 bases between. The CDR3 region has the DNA TGTGCCAGCAGCTTAGGTCATCGGGACGATGAGCAGTTCTTC. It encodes CASSLGHRDDEQFF.

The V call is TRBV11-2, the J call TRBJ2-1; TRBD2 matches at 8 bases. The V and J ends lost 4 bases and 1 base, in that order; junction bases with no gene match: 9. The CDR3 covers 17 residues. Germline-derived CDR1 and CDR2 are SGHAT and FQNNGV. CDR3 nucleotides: TGTGCCAGCAGCTCCAGCGGGAGTGGTGGGTCCTACAATGAGCAGTTCTTC. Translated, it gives CASSSSGSGGSYNEQFF.

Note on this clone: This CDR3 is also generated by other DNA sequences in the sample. The CDR3 sequence: CAWSVRGNTIYF. The DNA for the CDR3 is TGTGCCTGGAGTGTCCGCGGAAACACCATATATTTT. The chain uses TRBV30 and TRBJ1-3, with D hard to call. There are 12 residues in the CDR3. V lost 0 bases, J lost 4 bases, and 4 bases lay in between. CDR1 and CDR2 (germline): GTSNPN, SVGIG (reference sequence).

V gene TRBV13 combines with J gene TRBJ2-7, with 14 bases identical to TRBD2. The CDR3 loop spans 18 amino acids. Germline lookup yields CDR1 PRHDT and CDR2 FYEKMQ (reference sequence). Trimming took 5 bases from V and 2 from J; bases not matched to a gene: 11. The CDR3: CASSQGTSGSSWAYEQYF. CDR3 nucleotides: TGTGCCAGCAGCCAGGGGACTAGCGGGAGTTCATGGGCCTACGAGCAGTACTTC.

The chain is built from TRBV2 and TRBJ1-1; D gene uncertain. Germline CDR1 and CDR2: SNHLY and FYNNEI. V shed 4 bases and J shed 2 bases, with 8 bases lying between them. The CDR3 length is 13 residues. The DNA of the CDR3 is TGTGCCAGCAGTGGGCAGATAAACACTGAAGCTTTCTTT. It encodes CASSGQINTEAFF.

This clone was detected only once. This CDR3 reads CASSQGRTDTQYF. For the CDR3, the DNA is TGTGCCAGCAGCCAAGGGCGAACAGATACGCAGTATTTT. The rearrangement links TRBV6-6 to TRBJ2-3; D not resolved. This CDR3 is 13 amino acids long. V shed 6 bases and J shed 3 bases, with 10 bases lying between them. CDR1 and CDR2 (germline): MNHNY, SVGAGI (reference sequence).

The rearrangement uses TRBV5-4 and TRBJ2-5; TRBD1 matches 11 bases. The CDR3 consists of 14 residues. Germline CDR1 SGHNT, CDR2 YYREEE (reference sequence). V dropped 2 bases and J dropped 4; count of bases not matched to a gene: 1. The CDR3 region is CASSFGTGGETQYF. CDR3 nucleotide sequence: TGTGCCAGCAGCTTTGGGACAGGGGGAGAGACCCAGTACTTC.

CDR3 sequence reads: CASRGTNEKLFF. CDR3 coding DNA: TGTGCCAGCAGGGGAACAAATGAAAAACTGTTTTTT. J is TRBJ1-4 and V is TRBV2; no reliable D call. CDR1 SNHLY and CDR2 FYNNEI come from the germline V gene. The CDR3 runs 12 residues. Trimming shortened V by 6 bases and J by 5 bases, and 7 bases separated the two germline ends. The variable domain in full, completed from reference TRBV2 and TRBJ1-4, reads EPEVTQTPSHQVTQMGQEVILRCVPISNHLYFYWYRQILGQKVEFLVSFYNNEISEKSEIFDDQFSVERPDGSNFTLKIRSTKLEDSAMYFCASRGTNEKLFFGSGTQLSVL.

CDR3 sequence (DNA): TGTGCCAGCAGCGCTTACTCCCTAGATTCTAGCTCTGGAAACACCATATATTTT. This sequence encodes CASSAYSLDSSSGNTIYF. The chain recombines TRBV9 with TRBJ1-3; D gene ambiguous. The CDR3 totals 18 residues. V lost 3 bases and J lost 0, with 19 bases in between. CDR1 SGDLS and CDR2 YYNGEE come from the germline V gene.

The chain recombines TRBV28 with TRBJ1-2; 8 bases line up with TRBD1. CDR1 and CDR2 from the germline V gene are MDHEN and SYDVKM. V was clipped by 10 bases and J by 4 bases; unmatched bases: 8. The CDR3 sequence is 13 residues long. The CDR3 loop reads CAIPGQAGYGYTF. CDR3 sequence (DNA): TGTGCCATTCCGGGACAGGCGGGCTATGGCTACACCTTC.

The CDR3 is CATSRGLAISYEQYF. The CDR3 nucleotides are TGTGCCACCAGCAGAGGACTAGCGATCTCCTACGAGCAGTACTTC. The rearrangement uses TRBV15 and TRBJ2-7, with 8 nucleotides matching TRBD2. Trimming took 1 base from V and 0 from J; bases not matched to a gene: 2. CDR3 size: 15 residues. CDR1 and CDR2 from the germline V gene are LNHNV and YYDKDF (reference sequence). Combining the CDR3 with reference TRBV15 and TRBJ2-7 gives the whole variable domain DAMVIQNPRYQVTQFGKPVTLSCSQTLNHNVMYWYQQKSSQAPKLLFHYYDKDFNNEADTPDNFQSRRPNTSFCFLDIRSPGLGDTAMYLCATSRGLAISYEQYFGPGTRLTVT.

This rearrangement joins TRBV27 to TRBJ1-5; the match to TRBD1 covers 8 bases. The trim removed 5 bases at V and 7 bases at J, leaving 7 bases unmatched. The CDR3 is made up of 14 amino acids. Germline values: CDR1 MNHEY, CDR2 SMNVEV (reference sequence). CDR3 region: CASSGQGWGQPQHF. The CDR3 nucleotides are TGTGCCAGCAGTGGACAGGGCTGGGGGCAGCCCCAGCATTTT.

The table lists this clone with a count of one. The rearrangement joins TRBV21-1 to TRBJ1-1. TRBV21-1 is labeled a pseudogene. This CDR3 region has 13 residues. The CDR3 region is CASSKGDPTEAFF. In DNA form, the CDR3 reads TGTGCCAGCAGCAAAGGAGACCCCACTGAAGCTTTCTTT.

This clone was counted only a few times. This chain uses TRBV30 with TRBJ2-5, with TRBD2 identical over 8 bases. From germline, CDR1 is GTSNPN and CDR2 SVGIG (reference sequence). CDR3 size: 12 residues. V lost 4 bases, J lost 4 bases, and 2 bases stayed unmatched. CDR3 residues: CAWNAGGETQYF. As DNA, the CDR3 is TGTGCCTGGAATGCGGGAGGAGAGACCCAGTACTTC. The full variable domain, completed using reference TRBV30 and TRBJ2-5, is SQTIHQWPATLVQPVGSPLSLECTVEGTSNPNLYWYRQAAGRGLQLLFYSVGIGQISSEVPQNLSASRPQDRQFILSSKKLLLSDSGFYLCAWNAGGETQYFGPGTRLLVL.

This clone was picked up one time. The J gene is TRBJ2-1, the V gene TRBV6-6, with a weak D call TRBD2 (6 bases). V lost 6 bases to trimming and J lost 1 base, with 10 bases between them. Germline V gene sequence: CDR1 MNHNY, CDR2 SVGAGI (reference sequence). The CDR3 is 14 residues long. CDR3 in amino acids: CASRLGGSYNEQFF. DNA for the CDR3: TGTGCCAGCAGACTGGGGGGATCCTACAATGAGCAGTTCTTC.

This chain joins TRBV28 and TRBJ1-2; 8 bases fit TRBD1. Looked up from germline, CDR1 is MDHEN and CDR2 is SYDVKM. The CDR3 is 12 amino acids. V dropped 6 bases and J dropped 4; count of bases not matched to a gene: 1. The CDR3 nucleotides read TGTGCCAGCAGACAGGGGGTCTATGGCTACACCTTC. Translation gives CASRQGVYGYTF.

The CDR3 DNA sequence: TGTGCCAGCAGCCCCGGACCTCTCGAGCAGTACTTC. Translating gives CASSPGPLEQYF. This chain uses TRBV7-2 with TRBJ2-7; D gene unclear. This CDR3 is 12 amino acids long. V was trimmed by 5 bases and J by 6 bases, leaving 11 bases between them. The germline CDR1 and CDR2 sequences are SGHTA and FQGNSA. The full variable domain, in which reference TRBV7-2 and TRBJ2-7 provide the parts outside the CDR3, is GAGVSQSPSNKVTEKGKDVELRCDPISGHTALYWYRQSLGQGLEFLIYFQGNSAPDKSGLPSDRFSAERTGGSVSTLTIQRTQQEDSAVYLCASSPGPLEQYFGPGTRLTVT.

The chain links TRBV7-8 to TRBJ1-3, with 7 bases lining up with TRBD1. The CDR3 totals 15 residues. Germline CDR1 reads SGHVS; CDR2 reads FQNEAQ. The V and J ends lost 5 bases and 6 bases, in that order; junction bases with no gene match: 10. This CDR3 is CASSRNRDRANTIYF. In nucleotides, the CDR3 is TGTGCCAGCAGCCGTAACCGGGACAGAGCAAACACCATATATTTT.

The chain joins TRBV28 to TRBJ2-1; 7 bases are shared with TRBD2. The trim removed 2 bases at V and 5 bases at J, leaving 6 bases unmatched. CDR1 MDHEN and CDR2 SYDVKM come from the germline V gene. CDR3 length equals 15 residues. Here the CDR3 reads CASSLAGVLNNEQFF. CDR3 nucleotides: TGTGCCAGCAGTTTAGCGGGAGTCCTCAACAATGAGCAGTTCTTC.

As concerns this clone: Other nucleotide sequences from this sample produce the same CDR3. The CDR3 coding sequence is TGTGCCAGCAGCTTGGACAGGGGCCAAGAGACCCAGTACTTC. Its translation: CASSLDRGQETQYF. The chain carries TRBV5-4 and TRBJ2-5; 7 bases are shared with TRBD1. Germline CDR1 SGHNT, CDR2 YYREEE (reference sequence). Trimming took 0 bases from V and 1 from J; bases not matched to a gene: 0. This CDR3 contains 14 residues.

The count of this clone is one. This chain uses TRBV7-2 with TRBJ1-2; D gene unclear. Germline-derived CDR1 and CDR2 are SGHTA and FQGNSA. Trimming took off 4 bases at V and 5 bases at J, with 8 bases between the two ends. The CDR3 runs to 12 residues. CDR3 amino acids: CASSSVRYGYTF. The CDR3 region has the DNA TGTGCCAGCAGCTCCGTCCGGTATGGCTACACCTTC.

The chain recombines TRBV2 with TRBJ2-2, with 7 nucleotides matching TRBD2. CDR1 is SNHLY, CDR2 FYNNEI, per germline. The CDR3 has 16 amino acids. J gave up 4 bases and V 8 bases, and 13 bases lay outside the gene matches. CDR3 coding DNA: TGTGCCAGCGGGGGAGGGACGGGAGTACGCACCGGGGAGCTGTTTTTT. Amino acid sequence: CASGGGTGVRTGELFF.